This T cell receptor beta chain was retrieved from a study of shared clonotypes between healthy human individuals. Sequencing was performed with immunoSEQ multiplex PCR; in TCRdb, only in-frame clones are kept and a portion is missing. The repertoire holds a few million clones, with just over 90% as singletons. The CDR3 has 13 residues. The V end was cut by 5 bases, the J end by 3 bases, with 11 bases between. Germline loops: CDR1 SGHAT, CDR2 FQNNGV. Only CD45RO-negative cells positively selected for CCR7 counted as naive CD8 cells, so terminally differentiated effector memory CD45RA+ cells were excluded.

Sequencing was carried out using naive CD8+ T cells from PBMCs. The rearrangement links TRBV11-2 to TRBJ2-7; D might be TRBD1 (5 bases). The source of this sequence is a man younger than 35 in good health. Some clones in this sample may be carry-over from other donors' samples. The CDR3 DNA reads as TGTGCCAGCAGCCCTAGGGGTTACTACGAGCAGTACTTC. Protein sequence: CASSPRGYYEQYF.